Listed below are T cell receptor beta chains from one sample, sequenced in a study of T cell repertoires in cytomegalovirus infection. MiXCR was run by TCRdb on the reads, yielding one entry per CDR3 protein. The table shows fewer than 350,000 distinct CDR3 sequences, with over 7.5% occurring only once. Sample: PBMCs. All receptors come from a human donor in good health (CMV status not recorded). Some clones in this sample may be carry-over from other donors' samples. Both conserved end residues are part of each CDR3. Fields, in order: CDR3 length, J gene, clone size, D gene, V gene, CDR3 protein, CDR3 DNA. D genes are given only for firm matches. Where a row states a size, it is once, few, many or the class of an expanded clone; other rows omit it.

16 | TRBJ2-2 | few | TRBD2 | TRBV7-2 | CASTQRTSGGSGELFF | TGTGCCAGCACCCAACGGACTAGCGGGGGATCCGGGGAGCTGTTTTTT
18 | TRBJ2-6 | few | . | TRBV7-2 | CASRAAGLITSGANVLTF | TGTGCCAGCAGGGCGGCCGGGTTGATTACCTCTGGGGCCAACGTCCTGACTTTC
15 | TRBJ2-2 | . | . | TRBV20-1 | CSAPLALSNTGGLFF | TGCAGTGCTCCCTTAGCGTTATCGAACACCGGGGGGCTGTTTTTT
15 | TRBJ1-2 | many | TRBD1 | TRBV6-1 | CASSEAGQGGYGYTF | TGTGCCAGCAGTGAAGCGGGACAGGGTGGCTATGGCTACACCTTC
13 | TRBJ2-7 | many | TRBD1 | TRBV7-2 | CASSRRDSYEQYF | TGTGCCAGCAGCAGAAGGGACAGCTACGAGCAGTACTTC
13 | TRBJ2-1 | many | . | TRBV7-9 | CASSPSSSNEQFF | TGTGCCAGCAGCCCAAGTTCCTCCAATGAGCAGTTCTTC
15 | TRBJ1-2 | many | . | TRBV2 | CASSEARAPNYGYTF | TGTGCCAGCAGTGAAGCGAGGGCACCTAACTATGGCTACACCTTC
15 | TRBJ2-3 | few | . | TRBV7-2 | CASSLWSSYTDTQYF | TGTGCCAGCAGCTTATGGAGTAGCTACACAGATACGCAGTATTTT
15 | TRBJ2-6 | . | . | TRBV18 | CASSPLDSGANVLTF | TGTGCCAGCTCGCCCCTGGACTCTGGGGCCAACGTCCTGACTTTC
13 | TRBJ1-2 | . | TRBD1 | TRBV10-3 | CVISEGQAYGYTF | TGTGTCATCAGTGAGGGACAGGCCTATGGCTACACCTTC
13 | TRBJ2-5 | . | . | TRBV7-2 | CASTKTAQETQYF | TGTGCCAGCACCAAGACAGCACAAGAGACCCAGTACTTC
15 | TRBJ2-1 | . | TRBD1 | TRBV6-2/TRBV6-3 | CASSYGGQGRYEQFF | TGTGCCAGCAGTTACGGGGGACAGGGTCGATATGAGCAGTTCTTC
16 | TRBJ2-3 | many | . | TRBV7-2 | CASSLAFSLPTDTQYF | TGTGCCAGCAGCTTAGCATTTAGCCTGCCGACAGATACGCAGTATTTT
15 | TRBJ1-2 | few | . | TRBV7-2 | CASSPLRDTGFGYTF | TGTGCCAGCAGCCCACTTCGGGACACGGGTTTCGGCTACACCTTC
13 | TRBJ1-5 | . | . | TRBV20-1 | CSALPGSNQPQHF | TGCAGTGCCTTGCCGGGTTCAAATCAGCCCCAGCATTTT
12 | TRBJ1-4 | . | . | TRBV14 | CASSPSRVKLFF | TGTGCCAGCAGCCCCTCGAGGGTGAAACTGTTTTTT
13 | TRBJ2-4 | . | . | TRBV6-8 | CASSYSTKNIQYF | TGTGCCAGCAGTTACTCGACCAAAAACATTCAGTACTTC
15 | TRBJ1-1 | many | . | TRBV27 | CASSYGGLFLQEAFF | TGTGCCAGCAGTTACGGGGGGCTGTTTCTTCAGGAAGCTTTCTTT
16 | TRBJ2-5 | many | TRBD2 | TRBV7-9 | CASSLYLAGGRETQYF | TGTGCCAGCAGCTTATATCTAGCGGGAGGAAGAGAGACCCAGTACTTC
15 | TRBJ2-7 | once | TRBD2 | TRBV7-1 | CASSGRVAGGYEQYF | TGTGCCAGCAGCGGGCGCGTAGCGGGGGGATACGAGCAGTACTTC
13 | TRBJ2-1 | many | TRBD2 | TRBV15 | CATRAGGNNEQFF | TGTGCCACCAGGGCGGGGGGGAACAATGAGCAGTTCTTC
12 | TRBJ2-7 | many | TRBD1 | TRBV2 | CASSSLPGQIHF | TGTGCCAGCAGTTCATTACCGGGACAGATACACTTC
14 | TRBJ1-6 | few | . | TRBV7-9 | CASSLQGRDSPLHF | TGTGCCAGCAGCTTACAGGGGAGAGATTCACCCCTCCACTTT
15 | TRBJ2-7 | many | TRBD2 | TRBV7-2 | CASSLASGGAREQYF | TGTGCCAGCAGCTTAGCCAGCGGGGGGGCGCGGGAGCAGTACTTC
16 | TRBJ2-3 | . | . | TRBV25-1 | CASSESGSFRTDTQYF | TGTGCCAGCAGTGAATCCGGGTCCTTCCGCACAGATACGCAGTATTTT
17 | TRBJ1-5 | . | . | TRBV6-2/TRBV6-3 | CASSPSTGFVSNQPQHF | TGTGCCAGCAGTCCCTCGACAGGTTTTGTAAGCAATCAGCCCCAGCATTTT
14 | TRBJ2-3 | few | . | TRBV20-1 | CSARMGGIADTQYF | TGCAGTGCTAGAATGGGGGGCATCGCAGATACGCAGTATTTT
15 | TRBJ1-5 | many | TRBD1 | TRBV18 | CASSPGQGRIQPQHF | TGTGCCAGCTCACCCGGACAGGGACGGATTCAGCCCCAGCATTTT
15 | TRBJ1-5 | few | . | TRBV7-2 | CASSLARASNQPQHF | TGTGCCAGCAGCTTAGCGCGAGCTAGCAATCAGCCCCAGCATTTT
16 | TRBJ1-5 | many | . | TRBV7-2 | CASSWQGRGGNQPQHF | TGTGCCAGCAGCTGGCAGGGGCGGGGGGGCAATCAGCCCCAGCATTTT
14 | TRBJ2-7 | . | . | TRBV19 | CASSIGQARNEQYF | TGTGCCAGTAGTATAGGACAGGCACGGAACGAGCAGTACTTC
16 | TRBJ2-2 | many | . | TRBV30 | CAWTPEGRRNTGELFF | TGTGCCTGGACCCCCGAGGGGAGGCGGAACACCGGGGAGCTGTTTTTT
16 | TRBJ1-3 | . | . | TRBV15 | CATSRDHMGSGNTIYF | TGTGCCACCAGCAGAGATCACATGGGATCTGGAAACACCATATATTTT